This T cell receptor beta chain emerged from a study of radiotherapy plus CTLA-4 blockade in lung cancer. Sequencing was performed with immunoSEQ multiplex PCR; in TCRdb, only in-frame clones are kept and a portion is missing. There are 35,000 to 45,000 clones in the sample; approximately 85% occur only once, and 5% to 6% lies in the top ten. V gave up 4 bases and J gave up 0 bases; unmatched junction bases: 3. Germline V gene lookup returns CDR1 SGHRS and CDR2 YFSETQ. This CDR3 is 16 amino acids long. Sequencing used peripheral blood, obtained from a patient treated with radiotherapy plus ipilimumab. The chain has TRBV5-1 and TRBJ2-6; 8 bases align to TRBD1. This TCR came from a human donor with non-small cell lung cancer who had stable disease on radiotherapy plus ipilimumab. In DNA, the CDR3 is TGCGCCAGCAGCGCCACAGGGGGCTCTGGGGCCAACGTCCTGACTTTC. This gives the protein CASSATGGSGANVLTF.